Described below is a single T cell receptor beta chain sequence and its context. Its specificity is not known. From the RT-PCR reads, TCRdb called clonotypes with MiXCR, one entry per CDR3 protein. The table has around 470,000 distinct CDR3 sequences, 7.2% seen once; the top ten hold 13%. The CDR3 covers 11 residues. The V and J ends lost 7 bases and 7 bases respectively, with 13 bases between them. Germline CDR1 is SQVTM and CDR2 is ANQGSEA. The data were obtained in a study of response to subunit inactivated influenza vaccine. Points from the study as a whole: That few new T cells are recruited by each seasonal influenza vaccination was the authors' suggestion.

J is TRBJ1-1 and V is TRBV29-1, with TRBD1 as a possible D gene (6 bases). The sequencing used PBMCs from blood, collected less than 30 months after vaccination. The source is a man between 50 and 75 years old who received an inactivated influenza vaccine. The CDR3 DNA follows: TGCAGCGCTAGCAGGGGTTTTGAAGCTTTCTTT. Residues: CSASRGFEAFF.